Presented here are 21 T cell receptor beta chains from one specimen sequenced in a study of cytomegalovirus exposure and HLA in healthy donors. Profiled with immunoSEQ multiplex PCR; TCRdb holds only in-frame clones, not every one. The sample records hundreds of thousands of clones, roughly 85% being singletons. The sequencing sample was made of PBMCs. Source of these receptors: a young woman in good health and CMV-seronegative.

The chain combines TRBV19 with TRBJ1-2; no definite D call. The CDR3 length is 13 residues. Trimming took 3 bases from V and 4 from J, leaving 9 bases between them. Germline V gene data show CDR1 as LNHDA and CDR2 as SQIVND (reference sequence). The CDR3 region is CASSIVNIYGYTF. CDR3 coding DNA: TGTGCCAGTAGTATCGTGAACATCTATGGCTACACCTTC.

V and J are TRBV5-1 and TRBJ2-7; 10 positions agree with TRBD2. With 2 bases clipped from V and 4 bases from J, the junction kept 15 bases outside the gene matches. The CDR3 runs 18 residues. In germline, CDR1 is SGHRS, CDR2 YFSETQ. CDR3 DNA: TGCGCCAGCAGCTTACCAGCGGGAGGGGCTCGGGGGAGGTACGAGCAGTACTTC. Its protein product is CASSLPAGGARGRYEQYF. Based on the CDR3 plus reference TRBV5-1 and TRBJ2-7, the full variable domain is KAGVTQTPRYLIKTRGQQVTLSCSPISGHRSVSWYQQTPGQGLQFLFEYFSETQRNKGNFPGRFSGRQFSNSRSEMNVSTLELGDSALYLCASSLPAGGARGRYEQYFGPGTRLTVT.

The V and J genes are TRBV19 and TRBJ2-1, with TRBD2 matching over 10 bases. Germline V gene sequence: CDR1 LNHDA, CDR2 SQIVND (reference sequence). The trim removed 3 bases at V and 3 bases at J, leaving 11 bases unmatched. The CDR3 runs to 18 residues. CDR3 sequence reads: CASSMISASGSIYNEQFF. CDR3 nucleotide sequence: TGTGCCAGTAGTATGATATCGGCTAGCGGGAGTATCTACAATGAGCAGTTCTTC.

The rearrangement uses TRBV5-4 and TRBJ2-7, with TRBD2 matching over 10 bases. Germline CDR1 is SGHNT and CDR2 is YYREEE (reference sequence). V trimming: 1 base; J trimming: 1 base; junction bases outside the gene matches: 5. CDR3 length equals 16 residues. This CDR3 is CASSLKAGGPSYEQYF. CDR3 bases: TGTGCCAGCAGCTTGAAAGCGGGAGGGCCTTCCTACGAGCAGTACTTC.

This chain uses TRBV14 with TRBJ2-1, with D hard to call. The V gene lost 5 bases and the J gene lost 7 bases, with 9 bases spanning the gap. This CDR3 contains 12 residues. The germline V gene has CDR1 SGHDN and CDR2 FVKESK. For the CDR3, the DNA is TGTGCCAGCAGCGGGCCCTGGAATGAGCAGTTCTTC. Translating gives CASSGPWNEQFF.

This chain connects TRBV2 to TRBJ2-2; the D gene is possibly TRBD1 (6 bases). The length of the CDR3 is 14 residues. Germline V gene sequence: CDR1 SNHLY, CDR2 FYNNEI. V lost 11 bases to trimming and J lost 3 bases, with 16 bases between them. The CDR3 DNA reads as TGTGCCGTCAGGGGCCCCAGGGACACCGGGGAGCTGTTTTTT. Translated, it gives CAVRGPRDTGELFF.

The chain uses TRBV29-1 and TRBJ1-1; D might be TRBD1 (6 bases). The CDR3 contains 12 residues. The germline CDR1 and CDR2 sequences are SQVTM and ANQGSEA. V lost 5 bases and J lost 2, with 9 bases in between. Written as DNA, the CDR3 is TGCAGCGTTCAACAGGGAAACACTGAAGCTTTCTTT. It is translated as CSVQQGNTEAFF. Full variable domain (remainder filled in from reference TRBV29-1 and TRBJ1-1): SAVISQKPSRDICQRGTSLTIQCQVDSQVTMMFWYRQQPGQSLTLIATANQGSEATYESGFVIDKFPISRPNLTFSTLTVSNMSPEDSSIYLCSVQQGNTEAFFGQGTRLTVV.

The V gene is TRBV29-1, the J gene TRBJ1-2, with 7 bases aligning to TRBD1. The V and J ends lost 4 bases and 4 bases, in that order; junction bases with no gene match: 9. Germline V gene lookup returns CDR1 SQVTM and CDR2 ANQGSEA. The CDR3 covers 14 residues. CDR3 amino acids: CSVVIRGKGYGYTF. The CDR3 DNA reads TGCAGCGTTGTAATCAGGGGGAAGGGCTATGGCTACACCTTC.

The chain is built from TRBV30 and TRBJ1-5; 7 nucleotides align to TRBD1. In germline, CDR1 is GTSNPN, CDR2 SVGIG (reference sequence). There are 14 residues in the CDR3. J gave up 2 bases and V 3 bases, and 4 bases lay outside the gene matches. CDR3 sequence (DNA): TGTGCCTGGAGCAGGGGGGCGGGCAATCAGCCCCAGCATTTT. The encoded protein is CAWSRGAGNQPQHF.

This clone appeared a single time. This chain joins TRBV2 and TRBJ2-3; no reliable D call. The CDR3 contains 11 residues. V gave up 5 bases and J gave up 4 bases, with 4 bases separating them. CDR1 and CDR2 from the germline V gene are SNHLY and FYNNEI. The DNA for the CDR3 is TGTGCCAGCAGTTACTCAGATACGCAGTATTTT. Translating it yields CASSYSDTQYF.

The V gene is TRBV10-3, the J gene TRBJ1-2; D gene unclear. This CDR3 region has 14 residues. V lost 2 bases, J lost 6 bases, and 13 bases lay in between. Germline CDR1 is ENHRY and CDR2 is SYGVKD. The CDR3 region is CAISEEILVDGYTF. The CDR3 coding sequence is TGTGCCATCAGTGAGGAGATATTAGTCGATGGCTACACCTTC.

CDR3 loop: CASSQLAGGTMEQFF. CDR3 sequence (DNA): TGCGCCAGCAGCCAACTAGCGGGTGGGACAATGGAGCAGTTCTTC. The chain couples TRBV4-1 to TRBJ2-1; 8 bases match TRBD2. The trim removed 2 bases at V and 10 bases at J, leaving 10 bases unmatched. Germline CDR1 MGHRA, CDR2 YSYEKL. This CDR3 has 15 amino acids.

V and J are TRBV2 and TRBJ2-1; D perhaps matches TRBD2 (5 bases). The CDR3 is 12 residues long. The germline CDR1 and CDR2 sequences are SNHLY and FYNNEI. V lost 4 bases and J lost 10, with 11 bases in between. This CDR3 is CASSVDWWEQFF. CDR3 bases: TGTGCCAGCAGTGTGGACTGGTGGGAGCAGTTCTTC.

This chain uses TRBV19 with TRBJ2-1, with TRBD2 matching over 10 bases. Germline-derived CDR1 and CDR2 are LNHDA and SQIVND (reference sequence). This CDR3 contains 17 residues. The J segment lost 8 bases and the V segment lost 1 base, leaving 11 bases of the junction unmatched. CDR3 bases: TGTGCCAGTAGTATAGGTAGCGGGAGGCCCGGGTGGGATGAGCAGTTCTTC. It codes for CASSIGSGRPGWDEQFF.

V and J are TRBV7-2 and TRBJ2-2; 8 bases line up with TRBD2. The V segment lost 3 bases and the J segment 4 bases; nucleotides outside the gene matches: 7. This CDR3 has 16 residues. CDR1 and CDR2 (germline): SGHTA, FQGNSA. This CDR3 is CASSLAGLGSTGELFF. CDR3 in DNA: TGTGCCAGCAGCTTGGCGGGACTAGGCTCCACCGGGGAGCTGTTTTTT.

The genes are TRBV6-1 and TRBJ1-6; TRBD1 aligns across 10 bases. Germline V CDR1 and CDR2: MNHNS, SASEGT. Germline trimming cut 5 bases from V and 9 bases from J; bases unmatched to any gene: 4. The CDR3 consists of 14 residues. CDR3 in DNA: TGTGCCAGCAGTCAGACAGGGGGCGGTTCACCCCTCCACTTT. It is translated as CASSQTGGGSPLHF.

V usage is TRBV19 and J usage is TRBJ2-7; TRBD2 agrees at 7 bases. The CDR3 is 16 residues long. With 3 bases clipped from V and 2 bases from J, the junction kept 10 bases outside the gene matches. The V gene's germline CDR1 is LNHDA and CDR2 SQIVND (reference sequence). The CDR3 sequence: CASSIGWGSGTYEQYF. DNA for the CDR3: TGTGCCAGTAGTATCGGGTGGGGGAGCGGGACCTACGAGCAGTACTTC.

This rearrangement joins TRBV30 to TRBJ2-3; a possible D gene is TRBD1 (6 bases). Trimming removed 3 bases at V and 3 bases at J, with 10 bases between. The CDR3 has 13 residues. The V gene's germline CDR1 is GTSNPN and CDR2 SVGIG (reference sequence). CDR3 DNA: TGTGCCTGGAGCCGGCAGGGGACAGATACGCAGTATTTT. Encoded protein: CAWSRQGTDTQYF.

The chain combines TRBV11-1 with TRBJ2-3; TRBD1 matches at 7 bases. This CDR3 is 17 amino acids long. Germline V gene data show CDR1 as SGHAT and CDR2 as FQDESV (reference sequence). V lost 2 bases, J lost 4 bases, and 12 bases stayed unmatched. This CDR3 reads CASSLSRGQGSADTQYF. As DNA, the CDR3 is TGTGCCAGCAGCTTAAGTAGGGGGCAAGGTTCTGCAGATACGCAGTATTTT.

The chain links TRBV27 to TRBJ2-7; D not resolved. CDR3 size: 13 residues. The V end was cut by 3 bases, the J end by 4 bases, with 10 bases between. Germline-derived CDR1 and CDR2 are MNHEY and SMNVEV (reference sequence). Here the CDR3 reads CASSFRTKYEQYF. The CDR3 bases are TGTGCCAGCAGTTTTAGAACGAAATACGAGCAGTACTTC.

This chain links TRBV7-3 with TRBJ2-7, with 9 bases matching TRBD2. Germline trimming cut 5 bases from V and 2 bases from J; bases unmatched to any gene: 7. The CDR3 spans 15 residues. CDR1 SGHTA and CDR2 FQGTGA come from the germline V gene. The CDR3 sequence: CASSLSSGAAYEQYF. In DNA form, the CDR3 reads TGTGCCAGCAGCCTCTCTAGCGGGGCAGCCTACGAGCAGTACTTC.